This T cell receptor (beta chain) emerged from a study of CD8+CD57+ T cells in acquired aplastic anemia. Study conclusions and caveats: Between patients and controls, CD8+ Simpson's diversity did not vary significantly.

Genomic DNA constituted the template upon which TCR beta VDJ and CDR3 profiling was performed. TCRdb re-derived calls from the reads in MiXCR, one entry per CDR3 protein. Counted here are approximately 260,000 distinct CDR3 sequences, approximately 80% occurring once; the ten biggest clones make up 35% to 50%. Sequencing involved patients with CD8+CD57+ cell expansion previously shown by flow cytometry. This CDR3 is built from 15 residues. V was clipped by 4 bases and J by 18 bases, with 25 bases between them. Germline V gene lookup returns CDR1 SGHTA and CDR2 FQGNSA. In regard to this clonotype: As yet, its antigen is unknown.

What was sequenced was sorted CD4+, CD8+, or CD8+CD57+ T cells (not recorded which) from PBMCs. The rearrangement uses TRBV7-2 and TRBJ1-6; D call uncertain. This TCR was sampled from a human donor with aplastic anemia. The CDR3 protein is CASSSAGCPNSQYHF. CDR3 nucleotide sequence: TGTGCCAGCAGCTCGGCGGGATGTCCCAATTCGCAGTACCACTTT. The full variable domain, in which reference TRBV7-2 and TRBJ1-6 provide the parts outside the CDR3, is GAGVSQSPSNKVTEKGKDVELRCDPISGHTALYWYRQSLGQGLEFLIYFQGNSAPDKSGLPSDRFSAERTGGSVSTLTIQRTQQEDSAVYLCASSSAGCPNSQYHFGNGTRLTVT.